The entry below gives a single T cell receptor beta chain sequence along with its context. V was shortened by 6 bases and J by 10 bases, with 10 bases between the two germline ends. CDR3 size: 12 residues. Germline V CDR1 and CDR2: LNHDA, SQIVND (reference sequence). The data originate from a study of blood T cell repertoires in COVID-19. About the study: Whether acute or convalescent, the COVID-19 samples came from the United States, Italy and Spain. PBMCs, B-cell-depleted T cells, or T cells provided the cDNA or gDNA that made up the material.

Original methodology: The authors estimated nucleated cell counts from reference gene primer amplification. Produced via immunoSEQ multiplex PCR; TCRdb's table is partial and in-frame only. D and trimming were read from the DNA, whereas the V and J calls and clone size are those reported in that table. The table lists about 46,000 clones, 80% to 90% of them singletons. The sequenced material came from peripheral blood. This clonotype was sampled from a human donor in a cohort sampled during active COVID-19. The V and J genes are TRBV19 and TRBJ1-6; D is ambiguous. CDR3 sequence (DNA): TGTGCCAGTAGATACGAGGGCTCACCCCTCCACTTT. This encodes CASRYEGSPLHF.